The 32 T cell receptor beta chains presented below share a single source sample, sequenced in a study of T cell responses to AZD1222 COVID-19 vaccine. This table comes from immunoSEQ multiplex PCR, and its TCRdb copy is limited to in-frame clones, with some not included. The sample yields about 140,000 clones, under 95% seen once. The sample consisted of peripheral blood, taken on day 0 of AZD1222 vaccination. The receptors were sampled from an adult in good health.

The chain carries TRBV30 and TRBJ1-2, with D perhaps matching TRBD1 (6 bases). Per the germline V gene, CDR1 is GTSNPN and CDR2 is SVGIG (reference sequence). This CDR3 spans 14 amino acids. Trimming pared 1 base from V and 0 bases from J, leaving 9 bases between. The CDR3 DNA sequence: TGTGCCTGGAGTGCCCAGGGGTCTAACTATGGCTACACCTTC. Its protein product is CAWSAQGSNYGYTF. Supplemented by reference TRBV30 and TRBJ1-2, the full variable domain reads SQTIHQWPATLVQPVGSPLSLECTVEGTSNPNLYWYRQAAGRGLQLLFYSVGIGQISSEVPQNLSASRPQDRQFILSSKKLLLSDSGFYLCAWSAQGSNYGYTFGSGTRLTVV.

The rearrangement uses TRBV6-5 and TRBJ1-6; D is unclear. Deletions cut 7 bases from V and 3 bases from J, with 7 bases between. The germline gives CDR1 MNHEY, CDR2 SVGAGI. The CDR3 length is 13 residues. CDR3 in amino acids: CASTGGYNSPLHF. DNA for the CDR3: TGTGCCAGCACAGGCGGCTATAATTCACCCCTCCACTTT.

The sample holds one count of this clone. The chain uses TRBV5-1 and TRBJ2-5; 10 bases fit TRBD1. The V gene end was trimmed by 5 bases and the J gene end by 5 bases; junction bases not matched to a gene: 6. The CDR3 contains 14 residues. Per germline, CDR1 SGHRS and CDR2 YFSETQ. CDR3 coding DNA: TGCGCCAGCAGGGACAGGGGGAGTATGGAGACCCAGTACTTC. Amino acids: CASRDRGSMETQYF.

The chain has TRBV28 and TRBJ1-1; TRBD1 agrees at 8 bases. Germline V CDR1 and CDR2: MDHEN, SYDVKM. With 7 bases clipped from V and 2 bases from J, the junction kept 9 bases outside the gene matches. This CDR3 contains 15 residues. CDR3 bases: TGTGCCAGCACGGGAAACAGGGGGTTCAACACTGAAGCTTTCTTT. This codes for CASTGNRGFNTEAFF.

The V gene is TRBV28, the J gene TRBJ1-2; possibly TRBD1 for D (5 bases). Per germline, CDR1 MDHEN and CDR2 SYDVKM. V lost 2 bases and J lost 12, with 13 bases in between. The CDR3 extends over 12 amino acids. As DNA, the CDR3 is TGTGCCAGCAGTTTAACAGGTCGGGCAGACACCTTC. This codes for CASSLTGRADTF.

The V gene is TRBV15, the J gene TRBJ1-5; D is ambiguous. V was shortened by 0 bases and J by 12 bases, with 15 bases between the two germline ends. The CDR3 has 14 amino acids. CDR1 is LNHNV, CDR2 YYDKDF, per germline (reference sequence). The CDR3 DNA reads TGTGCCACCAGCAGAGACCGGGAAGTGGGAAACCAGCATTTT. This sequence encodes CATSRDREVGNQHF.

The genes are TRBV5-4 and TRBJ2-7, with TRBD2 as a possible D gene (7 bases). The CDR3 is 15 residues long. Trimming took off 4 bases at V and 2 bases at J, with 16 bases between the two ends. Germline V CDR1 and CDR2: SGHNT, YYREEE (reference sequence). CDR3 nucleotides: TGTGCCAGCAGCAGGGGGGGGAATCGGGCCTACGAGCAGTACTTC. Translation: CASSRGGNRAYEQYF.

The chain uses TRBV3-1 (or the pseudogene TRBV3-2) and TRBJ1-6, with D perhaps TRBD1 (6 bases). Germline V gene data show CDR1 as LGHDT and CDR2 as YNNKEL (reference sequence). Deletions cut 5 bases from V and 7 bases from J, with 12 bases between. This CDR3 contains 14 residues. CDR3 nucleotide sequence: TGTGCCAGCAGCGGAGGAAGGGGGAATTCACCCCTCCACTTT. Its protein is CASSGGRGNSPLHF.

The chain has TRBV7-8 and TRBJ2-1, with 14 bases identical to TRBD2. V trimming: 0 bases; J trimming: 8 bases; junction bases outside the gene matches: 9. This CDR3 is 18 amino acids long. Germline V gene sequence: CDR1 SGHVS, CDR2 FQNEAQ. CDR3 sequence: CASSLARGTSGSPDEQFF. The CDR3 nucleotides read TGTGCCAGCAGCTTAGCGCGAGGGACTAGCGGGAGCCCGGATGAGCAGTTCTTC.

This chain links TRBV7-8 with TRBJ2-7; a possible D gene is TRBD2 (5 bases). The CDR3 totals 17 residues. Germline V gene lookup returns CDR1 SGHVS and CDR2 FQNEAQ. Trimming shortened V by 4 bases and J by 0 bases, and 19 bases separated the two germline ends. CDR3 loop: CASSSKRLTTSSYEQYF. The CDR3 DNA is TGTGCCAGCAGCTCAAAAAGGCTAACTACTAGCTCCTACGAGCAGTACTTC.

The count of this clone is one. The chain recombines TRBV9 with TRBJ2-1; no firm D call. Trimming removed 4 bases from V and 2 bases from J, with 10 bases in between. The germline V gene encodes CDR1 SGDLS and CDR2 YYNGEE. The CDR3 contains 14 residues. The CDR3 DNA sequence: TGTGCCAGCAGCTCCCCCCCCGCCTACAATGAGCAGTTCTTC. The encoded protein is CASSSPPAYNEQFF.

The gene calls are TRBV10-3 and TRBJ1-3, with D uncertain. Germline assignment: CDR1 ENHRY and CDR2 SYGVKD. The CDR3 covers 14 residues. V was trimmed by 6 bases and J by 0 bases, leaving 9 bases between them. Written as DNA, the CDR3 is TGTGCCATCAGAGACGCTACCTCTGGAAACACCATATATTTT. It translates to CAIRDATSGNTIYF.

The count of this clone is one. The J gene is TRBJ1-1, the V gene TRBV7-8; TRBD1 might be the D (5 bases). V was cut by 2 bases and J by 3 bases, with 10 bases left in between. There are 14 residues in the CDR3. Per germline, CDR1 SGHVS and CDR2 FQNEAQ. The CDR3 is CASSLMSGDTEAFF. The DNA for the CDR3 is TGTGCCAGCAGCTTAATGTCGGGGGACACTGAAGCTTTCTTT.

The chain uses TRBV11-1 and TRBJ2-7; no clear D gene. The CDR3 runs to 14 residues. Trimming left V 2 bases short and J 0 bases short, with 8 bases between. Germline loops: CDR1 SGHAT, CDR2 FQDESV (reference sequence). In DNA, the CDR3 is TGTGCCAGCAGCTTATTGCGGCACTCCTACGAGCAGTACTTC. This translates into CASSLLRHSYEQYF. Supplemented by reference TRBV11-1 and TRBJ2-7, the full variable domain reads EAEVAQSPRYKITEKSQAVAFWCDPISGHATLYWYRQILGQGPELLVQFQDESVVDDSQLPKDRFSAERLKGVDSTLKIQPAELGDSAMYLCASSLLRHSYEQYFGPGTRLTVT.

V and J are TRBV14 and TRBJ2-7; D not certain. Trimming left V 3 bases short and J 3 bases short, with 18 bases between. Germline CDR1 SGHDN, CDR2 FVKESK. This CDR3 is built from 16 residues. The CDR3 sequence is CASSQTWTGPGYEQYF. CDR3 in DNA: TGTGCCAGCAGCCAGACATGGACGGGTCCGGGCTACGAGCAGTACTTC.

The genes are TRBV18 and TRBJ2-3; TRBD2 agrees at 7 bases. The CDR3 totals 16 residues. Germline V gene lookup returns CDR1 KGHSH and CDR2 LQKENI. Trimming at V came to 3 bases and at J to 1 base, leaving 7 bases not matched to a gene. This CDR3 reads CASSPSAGKGTDTQYF. The CDR3 nucleotides read TGTGCCAGCTCACCCTCAGCGGGAAAGGGCACAGATACGCAGTATTTT.

This chain joins TRBV19 and TRBJ2-3; 11 bases match TRBD2. The V and J ends lost 5 bases and 1 base, in that order; junction bases with no gene match: 11. The germline CDR1 and CDR2 sequences are LNHDA and SQIVND (reference sequence). This CDR3 spans 18 amino acids. The CDR3 spells CASSPRPRTSGRTDTQYF. CDR3 coding DNA: TGTGCCAGTAGTCCCAGACCCCGGACTAGCGGGCGCACAGATACGCAGTATTTT.

The rearrangement uses TRBV28 and TRBJ1-2, with 9 bases aligning to TRBD1. In germline, CDR1 is MDHEN, CDR2 SYDVKM. CDR3 length equals 16 residues. V lost 2 bases to trimming and J lost 5 bases; unmatched junction nucleotides: 9. The CDR3 loop is CASSLTTGGKYYGYTF. DNA of the CDR3: TGTGCCAGCAGTTTAACGACAGGGGGGAAATATTATGGCTACACCTTC.

The chain couples TRBV5-1 to TRBJ1-1; D perhaps matches TRBD1 (5 bases). V shed 3 bases and J shed 1 base, with 16 bases lying between them. Germline loops: CDR1 SGHRS, CDR2 YFSETQ. CDR3 length equals 16 residues. The CDR3 reads CASSSFSPGPNTEAFF. In DNA, the CDR3 is TGCGCCAGCAGCTCCTTTTCCCCAGGGCCGAACACTGAAGCTTTCTTT.

The chain combines TRBV5-6 with TRBJ2-5; D not certain. Trimming pared 2 bases from V and 2 bases from J, leaving 1 base between. The CDR3 is made up of 11 amino acids. CDR1 is SGHDT, CDR2 YYEEEE, per germline. The CDR3 bases are TGTGCCAGCAGCTTTCAAGAGACCCAGTACTTC. It codes for CASSFQETQYF.

V is TRBV12-3 or TRBV12-4 and J is TRBJ2-7; D gene ambiguous. This CDR3 comprises 13 residues. V dropped 4 bases and J dropped 0 bases, with 7 bases sitting between them. The CDR3 DNA is TGTGCCAGCAGTTCGAGGCGCTCCTACGAGCAGTACTTC. Amino acids: CASSSRRSYEQYF.

The genes are TRBV6-5 and TRBJ1-2; 7 bases line up with TRBD1. The germline V gene encodes CDR1 MNHEY and CDR2 SVGAGI. This CDR3 comprises 14 residues. V gave up 6 bases and J gave up 5 bases; unmatched junction bases: 9. As DNA, the CDR3 is TGTGCCAGCAGCCCCGCAGGGACAGCATATGGCTACACCTTC. This gives the protein CASSPAGTAYGYTF.

The V call is TRBV3-1 (or the pseudogene TRBV3-2), the J call TRBJ1-5, with D hard to call. The germline V gene has CDR1 LGHDT and CDR2 YNNKEL (reference sequence). This CDR3 contains 15 residues. Trimming stripped 0 bases from V and 4 bases from J, with 10 bases between. CDR3 sequence (DNA): TGTGCCAGCAGCCAAGATCGTACGGATAATCAGCCCCAGCATTTT. Translation gives CASSQDRTDNQPQHF.

Of note for this clone: One end of the junction fails to match germline, which may point to a read error. J is TRBJ1-1 and V is TRBV29-1; TRBD1 aligns across 8 bases. Per germline, CDR1 SQVTM and CDR2 ANQGSEA. The length of the CDR3 is 11 residues. The CDR3, as DNA: TGCAGCGTTGGGGAGGAGGACAGGGCTGTCTTT. This encodes CSVGEEDRAVF.

The V and J genes are TRBV2 and TRBJ2-3; the match to TRBD2 covers 11 bases. V dropped 6 bases and J dropped 8; count of bases not matched to a gene: 7. CDR3 length equals 14 residues. CDR1 is SNHLY and CDR2 is FYNNEI in the germline V gene. CDR3 protein: CASSVSGGAGTQYF. The DNA of the CDR3 is TGTGCCAGCAGCGTTAGCGGGGGGGCGGGTACGCAGTATTTT. Supplemented by reference TRBV2 and TRBJ2-3, the full variable domain reads EPEVTQTPSHQVTQMGQEVILRCVPISNHLYFYWYRQILGQKVEFLVSFYNNEISEKSEIFDDQFSVERPDGSNFTLKIRSTKLEDSAMYFCASSVSGGAGTQYFGPGTRLTVL.

The chain recombines TRBV24-1 with TRBJ2-2; D is perhaps TRBD1 or TRBD2 (5 bases each). Looked up from germline, CDR1 is KGHDR and CDR2 is SFDVKD. The CDR3 sequence is 15 residues long. V was shortened by 5 bases and J by 6 bases, with 15 bases between the two germline ends. The CDR3 region has the DNA TGTGCCACCAGTGCCGGGGCGGAGTGGGCCGGGGAGCTGTTTTTT. Its protein product is CATSAGAEWAGELFF.

This chain connects TRBV18 to TRBJ1-6, with a possible D match to TRBD1 (5 bases). The CDR3 has 14 residues. The germline gives CDR1 KGHSH, CDR2 LQKENI. V shed 2 bases and J shed 7 bases, with 9 bases lying between them. The CDR3 loop is CASSPGTVNSPLHF. The DNA of the CDR3 is TGTGCCAGCTCACCAGGGACCGTAAATTCACCCCTCCACTTT.

This sequence joins TRBV20-1 and TRBJ1-5; the D is unclear. The CDR3 is 14 residues long. Per germline, CDR1 DFQATT and CDR2 SNEGSKA (reference sequence). Trimming removed 3 bases at V and 4 bases at J, with 13 bases between. This CDR3 reads CSASSNRPNQPQHF. As DNA, the CDR3 is TGCAGTGCTAGTTCCAACCGGCCAAATCAGCCCCAGCATTTT.

Remarks on this clone: Within the sample, other DNA sequences also encode this same CDR3. V usage is TRBV5-1 and J usage is TRBJ2-3; D remains ambiguous. The germline gives CDR1 SGHRS, CDR2 YFSETQ. The CDR3 totals 14 residues. V lost 1 base and J 2 bases, leaving 8 bases between the germline ends. The CDR3: CASSLTGPTDTQYF. The DNA of the CDR3 is TGCGCCAGCAGCTTGACTGGGCCCACAGATACGCAGTATTTT.

The chain joins TRBV11-2 to TRBJ2-1, with TRBD1 matching over 7 bases. The V gene's germline CDR1 is SGHAT and CDR2 FQNNGV. The V gene end was trimmed by 5 bases and the J gene end by 2 bases; junction bases not matched to a gene: 9. The CDR3 contains 16 residues. The CDR3 sequence is CASSTLRGLAYNEQFF. The CDR3 DNA is TGTGCCAGCAGCACATTAAGGGGGCTAGCCTACAATGAGCAGTTCTTC.

About this clone: Other DNA sequences of this sample code for an identical CDR3. This chain connects TRBV5-6 to TRBJ2-7, with unresolved D. The CDR3 has 12 amino acids. V lost 1 base and J lost 2, with 4 bases in between. Germline CDR1 SGHDT, CDR2 YYEEEE. In DNA form, the CDR3 reads TGTGCCAGCAGCTTGAACCCCTACGAGCAGTACTTC. It codes for CASSLNPYEQYF.

This chain links TRBV19 with TRBJ1-5; the match to TRBD1 covers 7 bases. The CDR3 covers 15 residues. V lost 6 bases, J lost 4 bases, and 9 bases stayed unmatched. Germline values: CDR1 LNHDA, CDR2 SQIVND (reference sequence). The CDR3 coding sequence is TGTGCCAGTAGCCAGGGACAGTCGCTAAATCAGCCCCAGCATTTT. Protein sequence: CASSQGQSLNQPQHF.